This T cell receptor beta chain appears in the sequencing data of a study of blood T cell repertoires in COVID-19. On the study more broadly: Samples representing acute and convalescent COVID-19 were sourced from the United States, Italy and Spain. T cells, B-cell-depleted T cells, or PBMCs supplied cDNA or gDNA.

Original handling: By means of reference gene primer amplification, nucleated cell counts were estimated. Generated by immunoSEQ multiplex PCR, the TCRdb table keeps only in-frame clones and is missing some. V, J and clone size were drawn from that table, and D and trimming were deduced from the DNA. The sample has more than 150,000 clones; around 86% are singletons. V lost 1 base and J lost 4; bases outside the gene matches: 6. The germline gives CDR1 LGHDT, CDR2 YNNKEL (reference sequence). This CDR3 is built from 15 residues. A single count supports this clone. The V call is TRBV3-1 (or the pseudogene TRBV3-2), the J call TRBJ1-2, with 7 bases identical to TRBD1. This TCR derives from an older man who had recovered from COVID-19. The sample taken for sequencing was peripheral blood. The chain's CDR3 is CASSQGTGVPYGYTF. CDR3 bases: TGTGCCAGCAGCCAAGGGACAGGTGTACCCTATGGCTACACCTTC.